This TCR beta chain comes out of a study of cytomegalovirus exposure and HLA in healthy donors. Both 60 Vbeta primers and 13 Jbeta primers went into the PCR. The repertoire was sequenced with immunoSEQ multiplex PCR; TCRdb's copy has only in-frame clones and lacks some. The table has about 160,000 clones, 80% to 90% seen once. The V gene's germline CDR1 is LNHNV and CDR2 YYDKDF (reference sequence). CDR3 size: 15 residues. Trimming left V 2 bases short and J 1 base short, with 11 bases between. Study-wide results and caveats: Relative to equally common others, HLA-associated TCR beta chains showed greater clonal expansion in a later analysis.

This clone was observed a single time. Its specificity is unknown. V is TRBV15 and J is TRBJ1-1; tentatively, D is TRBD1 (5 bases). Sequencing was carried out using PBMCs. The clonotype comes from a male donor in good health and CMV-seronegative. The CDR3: CATSRREGPNTEAFF. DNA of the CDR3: TGTGCCACCAGCAGAAGGGAGGGGCCGAACACTGAAGCTTTCTTT.